This TCR beta chain derives from a study of blood T cell repertoires in COVID-19. Background on the study: The study drew acute and convalescent COVID-19 samples from the United States, Italy and Spain. Nucleic acid was either cDNA or gDNA, and it came from T cells, B-cell-depleted T cells, or PBMCs.

CDR1 and CDR2 (germline): MGHDK, SYGVNS. This CDR3 spans 17 amino acids. Trimming pared 5 bases from V and 6 bases from J, leaving 25 bases between. The method was immunoSEQ multiplex PCR; TCRdb's version includes in-frame clones alone and lacks a portion of them. Of around 130,000 clones listed, approximately 89% are singletons. This clone is medium-sized in the sample. This chain links TRBV25-1 with TRBJ1-2; D ambiguous. The sample was peripheral blood. The clonotype comes from a human donor in a cohort sampled during active COVID-19. The CDR3 sequence is CASSPLARDYRMDGYTF. Written as DNA, the CDR3 is TGTGCCAGCAGTCCTCTGGCGAGGGATTATAGGATGGATGGCTACACCTTC.